The rows below give T cell receptor beta chains drawn from one sample of a study of CD8+ T cells in alopecia areata. Data came from immunoSEQ multiplex PCR; TCRdb stores just in-frame clones and leaves some out. The table lists 150,000 to 200,000 clones, around 55% of them singletons. Sequencing was carried out using CD4+ T cells sorted from blood. Receptors were obtained from a human donor in good health. Each CDR3 is given with its conserved first and last residue.

TRBJ2-6 | TRBV30 | 15 | CAWVTPGEGANVLTF
TRBJ2-3 | TRBV30 | 15 | CAWSGLAGITDTQYF
TRBJ2-7 | TRBV29-1 | 12 | CSVRDSYYEQYF
TRBJ2-2 | TRBV29-1 | 12 | CSGSSGTGELFF
TRBJ2-4 | TRBV5-1 | 17 | CASSFHEGMMAKNIQYF
TRBJ2-3 | TRBV9 | 14 | CASSLTGGTDTQYF
TRBJ2-6 | TRBV28 | 17 | CASSSGQGYAGANVLTF
TRBJ2-5 | TRBV29-1 | 15 | CSVEHLTRDTRSQYF
TRBJ2-7 | TRBV23-1 | 15 | CASSRRGGGSYEQYF
TRBJ2-7 | TRBV15 | 18 | CATSRGLRPGQGGNEQYF
TRBJ1-4 | TRBV29-1 | 14 | CSVVLPPLNEKLFF
TRBJ2-6 | TRBV29-1 | 13 | CSVADSGANVLTF
TRBJ2-2 | TRBV2 | 14 | CASDRTTNTGELFF
TRBJ2-3 | TRBV29-1 | 15 | CSVEDSGGNRDTQYF
TRBJ2-5 | TRBV25-1 | 16 | CASSDPREGPRETQYF
TRBJ2-5 | TRBV9 | 15 | CASSVGGHGVETQYF
TRBJ1-4 | TRBV15 | 13 | CATSTRYNEKLFF
TRBJ2-3 | TRBV27 | 14 | CASSSRGLTDTQYF
TRBJ1-5 | TRBV30 | 13 | CAWSVGGDQPQHF
TRBJ1-1 | TRBV30 | 12 | CAWSGAATEAFF
TRBJ1-2 | TRBV5-1 | 16 | CASSLARVGANYGYTF
TRBJ2-2 | TRBV30 | 13 | CAWRRTGAGELFF
TRBJ2-7 | TRBV29-1 | 10 | CSVGTYEQYF
TRBJ2-2 | TRBV5-1 | 22 | CASSLVPGLVTSLGVNTGELFF
TRBJ1-2 | TRBV18 | 14 | CASSPAGQAEGYTF
TRBJ1-1 | TRBV29-1 | 12 | CSAQSGVTEAFF
TRBJ1-1 | TRBV6-5 | 12 | CASSSETGEAFF
TRBJ2-7 | TRBV27 | 13 | CASSYMDSYEQYF
TRBJ1-2 | TRBV29-1 | 14 | CSVAGQSGDYGYTF
TRBJ2-5 | TRBV6-6 | 12 | CASSYTRETQYF
TRBJ1-2 | TRBV11-2 | 18 | CASSFPTGGRHAFYGYTF
TRBJ2-7 | TRBV29-1 | 16 | CSVAIEAVGLSYEQYF
TRBJ1-2 | TRBV29-1 | 15 | CSVGPATWANYGYTF
TRBJ2-1 | TRBV7-8 | 16 | CASSRKGAGGPNEQFF
TRBJ2-1 | TRBV11-3 | 17 | CASSLVLAGGPSNEQFF
TRBJ1-5 | TRBV11-2 | 15 | CASSFTDGQNQPQHF
TRBJ1-5 | TRBV30 | 13 | CAWAYTGNQPQHF
TRBJ2-7 | TRBV2 | 12 | CASRSQPYEQYF
TRBJ1-5 | TRBV27 | 14 | CASRGGTDNQPQHF
TRBJ2-3 | TRBV5-6 | 16 | CASRKLAGRSTDTQYF
TRBJ2-7 | TRBV23-1 | 12 | CASSQAGRKPNF
TRBJ2-7 | TRBV2 | 14 | CASSRGTGRYEQYF